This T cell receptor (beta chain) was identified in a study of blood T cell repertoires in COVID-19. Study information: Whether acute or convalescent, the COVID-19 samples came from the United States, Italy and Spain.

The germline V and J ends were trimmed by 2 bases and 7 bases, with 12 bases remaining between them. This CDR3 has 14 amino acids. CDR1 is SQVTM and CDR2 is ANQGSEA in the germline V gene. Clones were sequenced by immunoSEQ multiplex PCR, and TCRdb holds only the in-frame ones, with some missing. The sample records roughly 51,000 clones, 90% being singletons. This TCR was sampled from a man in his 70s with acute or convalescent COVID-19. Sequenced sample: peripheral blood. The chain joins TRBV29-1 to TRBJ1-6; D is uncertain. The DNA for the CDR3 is TGCAGCGTTGAAAGGGAGGGAAAAAATTCACCCCTCCACTTT. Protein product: CSVEREGKNSPLHF.